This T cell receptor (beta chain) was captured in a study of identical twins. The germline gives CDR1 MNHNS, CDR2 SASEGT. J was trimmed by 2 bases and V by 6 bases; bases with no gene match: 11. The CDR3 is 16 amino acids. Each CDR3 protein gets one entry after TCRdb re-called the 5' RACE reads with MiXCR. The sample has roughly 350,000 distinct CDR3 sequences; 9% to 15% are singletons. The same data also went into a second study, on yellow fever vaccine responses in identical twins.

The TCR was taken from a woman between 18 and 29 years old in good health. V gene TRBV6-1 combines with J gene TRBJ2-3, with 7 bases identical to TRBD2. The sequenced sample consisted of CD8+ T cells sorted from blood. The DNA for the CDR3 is TGTGCCAGCAGAGCTACGCCGGGGGGATACACAGATACGCAGTATTTT. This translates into CASRATPGGYTDTQYF.